This T cell receptor (beta chain) was captured in a study of control samples from healthy donors and cancer patients. The table lists this clone with a few counts. Measured with immunoSEQ multiplex PCR; TCRdb has only the in-frame clones, and not every one. The sample yields approximately 46,000 clones, around nine tenths seen once. Per the germline V gene, CDR1 is SGHDT and CDR2 is YYEEEE. The CDR3 is made up of 12 amino acids. Trimming pared 3 bases from V and 9 bases from J, leaving 12 bases between. This sequence joins TRBV5-6 and TRBJ1-1; D unclear. The receptor was isolated from a man aged 25-45 years with colorectal cancer. Material: PBMCs. For the CDR3, the DNA is TGTGCCAGCAGCTCCGCCCTGGGGAAAGCTTTCTTT. Amino acid sequence: CASSSALGKAFF.